This T cell receptor (beta chain) was sequenced during a study of CD8 T cells in Susac syndrome. Purification of the CD8+ and CD4+ T cells relied on negative isolation, and TEMRA cells underwent FACS enrichment. Random hexamers were used to reverse transcribe an amount of 0.5 to 1 ug RNA. TCRdb itself ran the immunoSEQ multiplex PCR reads through MiXCR, one entry per CDR3 protein. The sample has 150,000 to 200,000 distinct CDR3 sequences; more than 85% are singletons. V lost 11 bases to trimming and J lost 2 bases, with 15 bases between them. The germline gives CDR1 SEHNR, CDR2 FQNEAQ (reference sequence). There are 13 residues in the CDR3.

This sequence was found in a human donor with Susac syndrome. The sequenced sample was CD4+ T cells from PBMCs. This chain links TRBV7-9 with TRBJ2-5, with D possibly being TRBD2 (6 bases). CDR3 sequence (DNA): TGTGCCGGAATCTTGGGGGGACAAGAGACCCAGTACTTC. Translation: CAGILGGQETQYF. Full variable domain (missing parts from reference TRBV7-9 and TRBJ2-5): DTGVSQNPRHKITKRGQNVTFRCDPISEHNRLYWYRQTLGQGPEFLTYFQNEAQLEKSRLLSDRFSAERPKGSFSTLEIQRTEQGDSAMYLCAGILGGQETQYFGPGTRLLVL.